A selection of T cell receptor beta chains follows, all from one sample in a study of T cell repertoires in cytomegalovirus infection. The antigens for these receptors are not known. TCRdb recomputed calls from the reads with MiXCR, one row per CDR3 protein. The sample contains tens of thousands of distinct CDR3 sequences, more than 25% of which appear only once. The sample in question was CD8+ T cells from cultured PBMCs, obtained from culture after CMV antigen stimulation. The receptors originated from a human donor in good health (CMV status not recorded). Some clones in this sample may be carry-over from other donors' samples. The CDR3 runs from the conserved cysteine through the conserved F or W. The D gene is left open where the match is weak. Only part of the rows carry a size: once, few, many, or a class if the clone is expanded.

CDR3 protein,CDR3 DNA,V gene,clone size,J gene,D gene
CASSQDDIWGGEFF,TGTGCCAGCAGCCAAGATGATATTTGGGGGGGGGAGTTCTTC,TRBV3-1,few,TRBJ2-1,TRBD2
CASSPRGPDTEAFF,TGTGCCAGCAGCCCCCGCGGGCCCGACACTGAAGCTTTCTTT,TRBV7-8,many,TRBJ1-1,-
CASSQVARGSTDTQYF,TGTGCCAGCAGCCAAGTAGCCCGGGGCAGTACAGATACGCAGTATTTT,TRBV3-1,-,TRBJ2-3,-
CASSYGETREQYF,TGTGCCAGCAGTTACGGGGAGACGAGGGAGCAGTACTTC,TRBV6-2/TRBV6-3,few,TRBJ2-7,-
CASSDGTSTQYF,TGTGCCAGCAGCGACGGAACCTCGACGCAGTATTTT,TRBV5-4,-,TRBJ2-3,-
CASSQDLTGGSYEQYF,TGCGCCAGCAGCCAAGATTTAACAGGGGGTTCCTACGAGCAGTACTTC,TRBV4-3,-,TRBJ2-7,TRBD1
CASSSPTESYEQYF,TGTGCCAGCAGCTCGCCGACTGAGTCCTACGAGCAGTACTTC,TRBV7-8,few,TRBJ2-7,-
CASSLALRTSGYNEQFF,TGTGCCAGCAGCTTAGCGCTGAGGACTAGCGGTTACAATGAGCAGTTCTTC,TRBV7-2,many,TRBJ2-1,TRBD2
CSAERATAGELFF,TGCAGTGCTGAAAGGGCGACGGCCGGGGAGCTGTTTTTT,TRBV20-1,-,TRBJ2-2,-
CASSITAGRTEAFF,TGTGCCAGTAGTATCACCGCAGGGAGGACTGAAGCTTTCTTT,TRBV19,-,TRBJ1-1,-
CASSFGTGALGEQYF,TGTGCCAGCAGCTTTGGGACAGGGGCTTTAGGCGAGCAGTACTTC,TRBV7-6,many,TRBJ2-7,TRBD1
CASSLNPGMEIQETQYF,TGTGCCAGCAGTTTAAATCCGGGAATGGAGATCCAAGAGACCCAGTACTTC,TRBV28,-,TRBJ2-5,-
CSARGGTGGLSSYEQYF,TGCAGTGCTAGAGGCGGGACAGGGGGGTTGTCGTCCTACGAGCAGTACTTC,TRBV20-1,few,TRBJ2-7,TRBD1
CASKGATGGGGNTIYF,TGTGCCAGCAAAGGAGCCACAGGCGGAGGAGGAAACACCATATATTTT,TRBV6-5,-,TRBJ1-3,-
CASSRDTVHYTF,TGTGCCAGCAGTAGGGACACGGTGCACTACACCTTC,TRBV27,-,TRBJ1-2,-
CASTARTASGEQFF,TGTGCCAGCACGGCTAGAACCGCATCTGGTGAGCAGTTCTTC,TRBV12-3/TRBV12-4,medium-sized,TRBJ2-1,-
CASSLIWTGDNEQFF,TGTGCCAGCAGTTTAATATGGACAGGAGACAATGAGCAGTTCTTC,TRBV12-3/TRBV12-4,-,TRBJ2-1,TRBD1
CATGTTGNEQFF,TGTGCCACCGGGACGACGGGGAATGAGCAGTTCTTC,TRBV7-3,-,TRBJ2-1,-
CASRPPFREAKNIQYF,TGTGCCAGCAGACCCCCCTTTCGGGAAGCCAAAAACATTCAGTACTTC,TRBV6-2/TRBV6-3,many,TRBJ2-4,-
CASSLWDTNTGELFF,TGTGCCAGCAGCTTATGGGACACGAACACCGGGGAGCTGTTTTTT,TRBV7-2,many,TRBJ2-2,-
CASSQEVSSENTEAFF,TGCGCCAGCAGCCAAGAGGTGAGCTCTGAAAACACTGAAGCTTTCTTT,TRBV4-1,many,TRBJ1-1,-
CASSYVTGGEENEQFF,TGTGCCAGCAGCTACGTAACAGGGGGAGAAGAAAATGAGCAGTTCTTC,TRBV5-8,-,TRBJ2-1,TRBD1
CASSNDPGAVYNEQFF,TGTGCCAGCAGTAACGATCCAGGGGCTGTTTACAATGAGCAGTTCTTC,TRBV27,once,TRBJ2-1,-
CAGSDREIVGGELFF,TGTGCCGGCAGCGACAGGGAAATAGTCGGCGGGGAGCTGTTTTTT,TRBV28,-,TRBJ2-2,TRBD1
CASSLTGTDTQYF,TGTGCCAGCAGCTTGACAGGCACAGATACGCAGTATTTT,TRBV7-3,many,TRBJ2-3,-
CASSYSGGETEAFF,TGTGCCAGCAGTTACTCAGGAGGGGAGACTGAAGCTTTCTTT,TRBV6-5,-,TRBJ1-1,-
CASSQDYEQYF,TGTGCCAGCAGTCAAGACTACGAGCAGTACTTC,TRBV12-3/TRBV12-4,many,TRBJ2-7,-
CASSFRQMNEQFF,TGTGCCAGCAGCTTTCGGCAAATGAATGAGCAGTTCTTC,TRBV7-9,few,TRBJ2-1,-
CASNPRGGGATEAFF,TGTGCCAGTAACCCAAGAGGAGGGGGTGCCACTGAAGCTTTCTTT,TRBV19,-,TRBJ1-1,-
CASRSGTDGDEQFF,TGTGCCAGCAGGTCCGGGACGGATGGGGATGAGCAGTTCTTC,TRBV5-4,few,TRBJ2-1,-
CASSLGTSANNEQFF,TGTGCCAGCAGCTTAGGGACTAGCGCCAACAATGAGCAGTTCTTC,TRBV11-2,-,TRBJ2-1,TRBD2
CASSLSGHNQPQHF,TGTGCCAGCAGTTTAAGTGGCCACAATCAGCCCCAGCATTTT,TRBV12-3/TRBV12-4,few,TRBJ1-5,-
CASSQGAGRKDEQYF,TGTGCCAGCAGCCAAGGGGCAGGGAGAAAGGACGAGCAGTACTTC,TRBV9,few,TRBJ2-7,-
CASSGGTSGIYEQFF,TGTGCCAGCAGCGGTGGGACTAGCGGGATCTATGAGCAGTTCTTC,TRBV5-4,few,TRBJ2-1,TRBD2
CSASVGVGSGNTIYF,TGCAGTGCTAGTGTCGGGGTTGGCTCTGGAAACACCATATATTTT,TRBV20-1,many,TRBJ1-3,-
CASSQGEKNTEAFF,TGCGCCAGCAGCCAAGGGGAAAAGAACACTGAAGCTTTCTTT,TRBV4-3,-,TRBJ1-1,-
CASSPDRENQPQHF,TGTGCCAGCAGCCCGGACAGGGAGAATCAGCCCCAGCATTTT,TRBV12-3/TRBV12-4,many,TRBJ1-5,TRBD1
CASSLRDRGPDTQYF,TGTGCCAGCAGTCTCCGGGACAGGGGCCCAGATACGCAGTATTTT,TRBV27,-,TRBJ2-3,TRBD1
CASSMRDTAKNIQYF,TGTGCCAGTAGTATGAGGGACACGGCCAAAAACATTCAGTACTTC,TRBV19,few,TRBJ2-4,-
CASTTPGAWGYTF,TGTGCCAGCACGACCCCGGGTGCTTGGGGCTACACCTTC,TRBV6-2/TRBV6-3,few,TRBJ1-2,-
CASSYSSGGLGRSNQPQHF,TGTGCCAGCAGTTACTCCTCGGGAGGACTGGGCCGTAGCAATCAGCCCCAGCATTTT,TRBV27,few,TRBJ1-5,-
CASSLAHHTDTQYF,TGCGCCAGCAGCCTCGCCCATCACACAGATACGCAGTATTTT,TRBV5-1,many,TRBJ2-3,-
CASSLGLAGQSSYEQYF,TGTGCCAGCAGCTTAGGGCTAGCGGGACAGAGCTCCTACGAGCAGTACTTC,TRBV7-4,few,TRBJ2-7,TRBD2
CSARGLADNNEQFF,TGCAGTGCTAGAGGGCTAGCGGATAACAATGAGCAGTTCTTC,TRBV20-1,-,TRBJ2-1,TRBD2
CASSYSSGQASSGANVLTF,TGTGCCAGCAGCTATTCCTCGGGACAGGCGAGCTCTGGGGCCAACGTCCTGACTTTC,TRBV7-9,-,TRBJ2-6,TRBD1
CASSRAGRNNSPLHF,TGCGCCAGCAGCCGAGCCGGCAGGAATAATTCACCCCTCCACTTT,TRBV4-3,-,TRBJ1-6,-
CASSRDRGQPQHF,TGTGCCAGCTCTCGGGACCGGGGTCAGCCCCAGCATTTT,TRBV6-6,few,TRBJ1-5,-
CASSPPNRDSTYEQYF,TGTGCCAGCAGCCCGCCTAACCGGGACTCTACCTACGAGCAGTACTTC,TRBV7-4,few,TRBJ2-7,-
CASSPFGGGPLNTEAFF,TGTGCCAGCAGCCCCTTCGGGGGGGGGCCCTTGAACACTGAAGCTTTCTTT,TRBV7-9,-,TRBJ1-1,-
CASSDAPLETQYF,TGTGCCAGCAGTGATGCCCCCTTGGAGACCCAGTACTTC,TRBV2,-,TRBJ2-5,-
CASSSSTAGTAYEQYF,TGTGCCAGCAGTTCTTCTACGGCAGGGACTGCCTACGAGCAGTACTTC,TRBV6-1,few,TRBJ2-7,-
CASNHVGRPNEQYF,TGTGCCAGCAACCACGTGGGAAGGCCCAACGAGCAGTACTTC,TRBV6-2/TRBV6-3,-,TRBJ2-7,-
CASSPGGLAAYEQYF,TGTGCCAGCTCACCGGGAGGACTAGCGGCCTACGAGCAGTACTTC,TRBV18,-,TRBJ2-7,TRBD2
CARSGLAGTGELFF,TGTGCCCGTTCGGGACTAGCGGGGACCGGGGAGCTGTTTTTT,TRBV30,few,TRBJ2-2,TRBD2
CASSQDGGPSNYGYTF,TGCGCCAGCAGCCAAGATGGGGGCCCGTCTAACTATGGCTACACCTTC,TRBV4-3,-,TRBJ1-2,-
CASSFVATDTQYF,TGTGCCAGCAGCTTCGTCGCCACAGATACGCAGTATTTT,TRBV7-8,-,TRBJ2-3,-
CATLRDRGVTGELFF,TGTGCCACCCTCCGGGACAGGGGTGTGACCGGGGAGCTGTTTTTT,TRBV19,few,TRBJ2-2,TRBD1